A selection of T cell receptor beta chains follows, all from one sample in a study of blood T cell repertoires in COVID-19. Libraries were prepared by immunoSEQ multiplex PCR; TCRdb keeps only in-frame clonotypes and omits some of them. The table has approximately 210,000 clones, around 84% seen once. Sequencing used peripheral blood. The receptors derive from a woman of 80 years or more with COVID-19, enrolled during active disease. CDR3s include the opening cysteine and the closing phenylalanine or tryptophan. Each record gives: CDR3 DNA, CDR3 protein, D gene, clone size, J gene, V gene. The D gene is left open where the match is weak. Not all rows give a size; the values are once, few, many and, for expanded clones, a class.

TGTGCCTCCCAAACGGGAGAGAACACTGAAGCTTTCTTT | CASQTGENTEAFF | - | - | TRBJ1-1 | TRBV19
TGTGCCAGCAGCTCCATGTTGGAGCGGGCGATACCCTCTAAGAGGAAGTATTTT | CASSSMLERAIPSKRKYF | - | - | TRBJ2-3 | TRBV11-2
TGTGCCAGCAGCACCCGGACTAGCGGGGAGTCCTCCAACTTC | CASSTRTSGESSNF | TRBD2 | - | TRBJ2-5 | TRBV7-2
TGTGCCAGCAGACGCTCGCCCTTAGAAGGCTACACCTTC | CASRRSPLEGYTF | - | - | TRBJ1-2 | TRBV12-3/TRBV12-4
TGTGCCAGTACCCGGGGACAGGGATGGACTGAAGCTTTCTTT | CASTRGQGWTEAFF | TRBD1 | - | TRBJ1-1 | TRBV19
TGTGCCAGCAGCTTATTATCAGGGGGCGTCTACGAGCAGTACTTC | CASSLLSGGVYEQYF | TRBD1 | - | TRBJ2-7 | TRBV7-2
TGCGCCAGCAGCCCACAGGGGACAGAGACCCAGTACTTC | CASSPQGTETQYF | TRBD1 | - | TRBJ2-5 | TRBV5-1
TGTGCCAGCAGTCCTGAGGCTCTGGAGACCCAGTACTTC | CASSPEALETQYF | - | - | TRBJ2-5 | TRBV2
TGTGCCAGCAGCTTGCTTGACAGGGGGCAGGAGACCCAGTACTTC | CASSLLDRGQETQYF | TRBD1 | - | TRBJ2-5 | TRBV5-4
TGCAGCGTTTCCGCAGGGTTCTCTGGGGCCAACGTCCTGACTTTC | CSVSAGFSGANVLTF | - | - | TRBJ2-6 | TRBV29-1
TGTGCCAGCAGCCTCGATGGGACAGGGGTCAATCAGCCCCAGCATTTT | CASSLDGTGVNQPQHF | TRBD1 | - | TRBJ1-5 | TRBV5-8
TGCGCCAGCAGCCAAGCCGAGACTAGCGGGGTCCAAGAGACCCAGTACTTC | CASSQAETSGVQETQYF | TRBD2 | once | TRBJ2-5 | TRBV4-1
TGTGCCAGCAGAGGGACTCCCAAGGAGACCCAGTACTTC | CASRGTPKETQYF | - | - | TRBJ2-5 | TRBV28
TGTGCCAGCAGCTTAGTCGGCGGGGTCATCACCGGGGAGCTGTTTTTT | CASSLVGGVITGELFF | - | - | TRBJ2-2 | TRBV7-9
TGTGCCAGCAGCTTGGTTTATGGCAGCTCTGGAAACACCATATATTTT | CASSLVYGSSGNTIYF | - | - | TRBJ1-3 | TRBV5-8
TGCGCCAGCAGCCCTGGGACATTTTCTAGGGATCAGCCCCAGCATTTT | CASSPGTFSRDQPQHF | - | once | TRBJ1-5 | TRBV5-1
TGTGCCATTTGCGAGAGCGCCTACAATGAGCAGTTCTTC | CAICESAYNEQFF | - | once | TRBJ2-1 | TRBV6-5
TGTGCCAGCAGTTATCAGGGCCGGTCCAGCTATGGCTACACCTTC | CASSYQGRSSYGYTF | - | - | TRBJ1-2 | TRBV6-5
TGCGCCAGCAGCTTGTTGACGGGGGGGCGCTACGAGCAGTACTTC | CASSLLTGGRYEQYF | TRBD2 | - | TRBJ2-7 | TRBV5-1
TGTGCCAGAAGGGTGGACAGCTTACTCACAGATACGCAGTATTTT | CARRVDSLLTDTQYF | - | few | TRBJ2-3 | TRBV5-3
TGCGCCAGCACGAGGGACAAAAGAAGAGACTATGGCTACACCTTC | CASTRDKRRDYGYTF | - | few | TRBJ1-2 | TRBV4-1
TGTGCCAGCAACTCGCAGGGGGAAAAACTGTTTTTT | CASNSQGEKLFF | - | - | TRBJ1-4 | TRBV4-2
TGTGCCAGCAGCCCCGGGACACTAAACACCGGGGAGCTGTTTTTT | CASSPGTLNTGELFF | - | - | TRBJ2-2 | TRBV6-5
TGTGCCAGCAGGAACGGACAGGGGGGCACAGATACGCAGTATTTT | CASRNGQGGTDTQYF | TRBD1 | - | TRBJ2-3 | TRBV11-3
TGTGCCAGCAGCACCTCGACAGGGGGTGCGAACACTGAAGCTTTCTTT | CASSTSTGGANTEAFF | TRBD1 | - | TRBJ1-1 | TRBV3-1/TRBV3-2
TGTGCCAGCAGCTCCCGAAGCAGGGGGCTAGCTGGCGGGGAGCTGTTTTTT | CASSSRSRGLAGGELFF | TRBD1 | - | TRBJ2-2 | TRBV7-9
TGTGCCAGCAGTGAACAGCGGGGGGATGAGCAGTTCTTC | CASSEQRGDEQFF | TRBD2 | few | TRBJ2-1 | TRBV6-4
TGTGCCAGCAGCGCAAGGGGCGCAGGACATTTT | CASSARGAGHF | - | - | TRBJ1-5 | TRBV6-5
TGTGCCAGTAGCAGACTTGTTCAAGAGACCCAGTACTTC | CASSRLVQETQYF | - | - | TRBJ2-5 | TRBV19
TGTGCCAGCTCACTTTTACAGGGGCAGAACACTGAAGCTTTCTTT | CASSLLQGQNTEAFF | TRBD1 | - | TRBJ1-1 | TRBV18
TGTGCCAGTAGTATAGGGGGCATTCGCACCGGGGAGCTGTTTTTT | CASSIGGIRTGELFF | - | - | TRBJ2-2 | TRBV19
TGTGCCAGTAGTATACAGGGCTACTCTAACTATGGCTACACCTTC | CASSIQGYSNYGYTF | - | - | TRBJ1-2 | TRBV19